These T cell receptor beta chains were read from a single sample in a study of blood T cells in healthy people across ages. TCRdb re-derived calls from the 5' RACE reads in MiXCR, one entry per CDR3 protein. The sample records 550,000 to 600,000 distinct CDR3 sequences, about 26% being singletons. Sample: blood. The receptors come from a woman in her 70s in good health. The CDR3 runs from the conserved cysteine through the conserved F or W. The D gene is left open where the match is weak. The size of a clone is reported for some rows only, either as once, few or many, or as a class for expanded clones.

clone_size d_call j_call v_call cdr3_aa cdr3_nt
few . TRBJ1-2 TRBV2 CASSAGITYGYTF TGTGCCAGCAGCGCTGGGATAACCTATGGCTACACCTTC
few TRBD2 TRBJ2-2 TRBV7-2 CASSDKAGLTGELFF TGTGCCAGCAGCGACAAAGCGGGGTTGACCGGGGAGCTGTTTTTT
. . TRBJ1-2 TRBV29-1 CSVYGTAYGYTF TGCAGCGTCTATGGGACGGCCTATGGCTACACCTTC
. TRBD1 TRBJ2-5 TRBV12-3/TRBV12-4 CASGRQGAAETQYF TGTGCCAGCGGTCGACAGGGGGCCGCGGAGACCCAGTACTTC
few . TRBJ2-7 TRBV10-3 CAISGNQGNEQYF TGTGCCATCAGTGGCAATCAGGGAAACGAGCAGTACTTC
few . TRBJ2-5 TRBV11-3 CASSFELGGIQETQYF TGTGCCAGCAGCTTTGAGCTCGGAGGGATACAAGAGACCCAGTACTTC
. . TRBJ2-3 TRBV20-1 CSARDLYNAPSTDTQYF TGCAGTGCTAGAGACCTTTACAACGCACCTAGCACAGATACGCAGTATTTT
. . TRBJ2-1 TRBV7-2 CASSSGRHEQFF TGTGCCAGCAGCTCGGGGAGGCATGAGCAGTTCTTC
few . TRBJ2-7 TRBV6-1 CASSLRDLSSYEQYF TGTGCCAGCAGCCTCCGGGACCTAAGCTCCTACGAGCAGTACTTC
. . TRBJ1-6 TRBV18 CASSPTQGNSPLHF TGTGCCAGCTCACCAACTCAGGGGAATTCACCCCTCCACTTT
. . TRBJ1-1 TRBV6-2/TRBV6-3 CASSYDSRYTEAFF TGTGCCAGCAGTTACGACAGTCGGTATACTGAAGCTTTCTTT
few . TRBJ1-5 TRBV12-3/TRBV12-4 CASSLAQGPPNQPQHF TGTGCCAGCAGTTTAGCGCAGGGACCCCCTAATCAGCCCCAGCATTTT
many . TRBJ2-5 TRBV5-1 CASSLAGVGETQYF TGTGCCAGCAGTCTAGCAGGAGTGGGAGAGACCCAGTACTTC
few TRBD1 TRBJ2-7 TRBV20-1 CSARAGDRDYEQYF TGCAGTGCTAGAGCCGGGGACAGGGACTACGAGCAGTACTTC
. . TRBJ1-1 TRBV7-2 CASSARTAYRDTEAFF TGTGCCAGCAGCGCCCGGACTGCTTATAGAGACACTGAAGCTTTCTTT
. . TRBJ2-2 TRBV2 CASSGIPLGELFF TGTGCCAGCAGTGGGATCCCCCTCGGGGAGCTGTTTTTT
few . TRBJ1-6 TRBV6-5 CASSWEYNSPLHF TGTGCCAGCAGTTGGGAATATAATTCACCCCTCCACTTT
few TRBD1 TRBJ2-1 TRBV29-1 CSVEDGRGYNEQFF TGCAGCGTTGAAGATGGCAGGGGGTACAATGAGCAGTTCTTC
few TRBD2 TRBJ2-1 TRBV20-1 CSATGEEVAGAQREQFF TGCAGTGCTACAGGAGAGGAGGTAGCGGGGGCCCAACGGGAGCAGTTCTTC
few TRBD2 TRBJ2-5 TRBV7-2 CASSPSWGGEETQYF TGTGCCAGCAGCCCATCCTGGGGGGGTGAAGAGACCCAGTACTTC
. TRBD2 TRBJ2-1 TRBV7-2 CASSSTTSGYNEQFF TGTGCCAGCAGCTCGACCACTAGCGGCTACAATGAGCAGTTCTTC
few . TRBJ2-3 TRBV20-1 CSAPSEGGASTDTQYF TGCAGTGCTCCTAGCGAAGGGGGGGCTAGCACAGATACGCAGTATTTT
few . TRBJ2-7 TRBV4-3 CASSQAMAGYEQYF TGCGCCAGCAGCCAAGCAATGGCGGGCTACGAGCAATACTTC
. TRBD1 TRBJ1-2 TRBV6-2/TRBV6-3 CASSYGGQGGYTF TGTGCCAGCAGTTACGGGGGACAGGGAGGCTACACCTTC
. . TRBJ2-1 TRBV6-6 CASTQIRWSNDEQFF TGTGCCAGCACGCAGATCCGGTGGAGTAACGATGAGCAGTTCTTC
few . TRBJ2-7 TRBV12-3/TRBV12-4 CASSFDMGGPGEQYF TGTGCCAGCAGTTTCGACATGGGGGGGCCGGGGGAGCAGTACTTC
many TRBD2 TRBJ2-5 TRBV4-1 CASSRPGLAEETQYF TGCGCCAGCAGCCGCCCGGGACTAGCGGAAGAGACCCAGTACTTC
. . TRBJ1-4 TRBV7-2 CASRGRDEKLFF TGTGCCAGCAGGGGCAGAGATGAAAAACTGTTTTTT
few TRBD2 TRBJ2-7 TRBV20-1 CSARESAGDNEQYF TGCAGTGCTAGAGAGTCAGCGGGGGATAACGAGCAGTACTTC
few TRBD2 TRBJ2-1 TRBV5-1 CASSSGGAGNEQFF TGCGCCAGCAGCAGCGGGGGGGCGGGAAATGAGCAGTTCTTC
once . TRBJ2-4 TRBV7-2 CASSLVGPKKGDIQYF TGTGCCAGCAGCTTAGTGGGACCGAAAAAAGGGGACATTCAGTACTTC
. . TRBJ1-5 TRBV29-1 CSAGRGVGQPQHF TGCAGCGCCGGGAGGGGGGTAGGGCAGCCCCAGCATTTT
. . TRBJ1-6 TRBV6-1 CASSEVESIALHF TGTGCCAGCAGTGAAGTCGAGTCTATAGCCCTCCACTTT
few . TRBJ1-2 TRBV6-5 CASGRGYGYTF TGTGCCAGCGGGAGGGGATATGGCTACACCTTC
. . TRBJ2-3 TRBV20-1 CSAMTGHTDTQYF TGCAGTGCTATGACAGGACACACAGATACGCAGTATTTT
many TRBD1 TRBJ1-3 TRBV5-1 CASSLAPGQKSSGNTIYF TGCGCCAGCAGCTTGGCACCGGGACAGAAAAGCTCTGGAAACACCATATATTTT
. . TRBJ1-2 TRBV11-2 CASSPLGGQDYGYTF TGTGCCAGCAGCCCCCTCGGGGGGCAGGACTATGGCTACACCTTC
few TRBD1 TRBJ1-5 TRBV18 CASSPGTGGDQPQHF TGTGCCAGCTCCCCCGGGACAGGGGGGGATCAGCCCCAGCATTTT
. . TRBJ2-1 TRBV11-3 CASSLGQLHSYNEQFF TGTGCCAGCAGCTTAGGACAGTTACACTCCTACAATGAGCAGTTCTTC
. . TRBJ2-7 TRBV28 CASSGKLGLSSYEQYF TGTGCCAGCAGCGGAAAACTAGGTCTGAGCTCCTACGAGCAGTACTTC
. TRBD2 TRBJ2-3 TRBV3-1 CASSRRPSGGSTDTQYF TGTGCCAGCAGCCGAAGACCGTCGGGGGGAAGCACAGATACGCAGTATTTT
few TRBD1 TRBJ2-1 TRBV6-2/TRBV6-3 CASIPIDRAGEQFF TGTGCCAGCATTCCTATCGACAGGGCCGGTGAGCAGTTCTTC
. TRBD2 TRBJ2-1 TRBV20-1 CSARGPSGIHEQFF TGCAGTGCTAGAGGTCCTAGCGGGATTCATGAGCAGTTCTTC
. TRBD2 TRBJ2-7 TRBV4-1 CASSQGASGTTYEQYF TGCGCCAGCAGCCAAGGGGCTAGCGGAACCACCTACGAGCAGTACTTC
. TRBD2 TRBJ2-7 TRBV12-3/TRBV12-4 CASSPQPGLAGGEQYF TGTGCCAGCAGTCCCCAACCGGGACTAGCGGGAGGCGAGCAGTACTTC
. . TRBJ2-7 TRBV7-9 CASSLAGQSEQYF TGTGCCAGCAGCTTAGCGGGCCAGTCCGAGCAGTACTTC
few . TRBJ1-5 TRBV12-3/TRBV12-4 CASRGTGSQPQHF TGTGCCAGCAGGGGTACGGGAAGTCAGCCCCAGCATTTT
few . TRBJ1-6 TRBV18 CASSPAATANSPLHF TGTGCCAGCTCACCAGCTGCGACAGCTAATTCACCCCTCCACTTT
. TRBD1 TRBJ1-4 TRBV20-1 CSARDLLTGKNEKLFF TGCAGTGCTAGAGATCTGTTGACAGGGAAAAATGAAAAACTGTTTTTT
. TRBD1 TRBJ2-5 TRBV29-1 CSVEALDRGETQYF TGCAGCGTTGAAGCCCTGGACAGGGGGGAGACCCAGTACTTC
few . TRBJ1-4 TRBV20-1 CSALRGATNEKLFF TGCAGTGCCCTTCGGGGGGCAACTAATGAAAAACTGTTTTTT
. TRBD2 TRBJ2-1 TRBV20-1 CSAVPAAGGHNEQFF TGCAGTGCCGTCCCAGCGGCGGGGGGGCATAATGAGCAGTTCTTC
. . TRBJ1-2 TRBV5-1 CASSPTVSRPNFGYTF TGCGCCAGCAGCCCGACTGTAAGCCGGCCTAATTTTGGCTACACCTTC
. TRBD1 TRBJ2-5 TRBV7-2 CASSLYRGKTQYF TGTGCCAGCAGCTTATACAGGGGGAAGACCCAGTACTTC
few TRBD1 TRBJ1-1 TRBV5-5 CASSKDRFDLGAFF TGTGCCAGCAGCAAGGACAGGTTTGATCTTGGAGCTTTCTTT